This TCR beta chain was sequenced for a study of T-cell reconstitution after alpha-beta-depleted transplantation in children. Study observations and caveats: Newly made T cells mostly supplied T-cell counts and diversity one year after transplant.

Looked up from germline, CDR1 is KGHDR and CDR2 is SFDVKD. The CDR3 is 13 residues long. Deletions cut 3 bases from V and 6 bases from J, with 11 bases between. A remark on this clonotype: Its antigen is currently unknown.

Unique molecular identifiers featured in how the TCRbeta library was prepared. Each CDR3 protein is one row after TCRdb ran MiXCR on the PCR reads. The repertoire holds 550,000 to 600,000 distinct CDR3 sequences, with about 23% as singletons. The starting material was PBMCs, mostly from graft donor cells, obtained 360 days after TCRalphabeta/CD19-depleted stem cell transplant. The chain employs TRBV24-1 and TRBJ2-7; D may be TRBD2 (5 bases). This receptor was taken from a boy in the first two years of life who had a stem cell transplant for acute myeloid leukemia, so the T cells may come from the graft donor. The CDR3 nucleotides are TGTGCCACCAGTGATCCGGATGAGGGCGAGCAGTACTTC. Translating gives CATSDPDEGEQYF.